A selection of T cell receptor beta chains follows, all from one sample in a study of blood T cell repertoires in COVID-19. The assay was immunoSEQ multiplex PCR, and TCRdb's table has in-frame clones only and misses some. This sample yields around 250,000 clones, of which over 80% are seen a single time; more than 1.5% belongs to the top ten. The sample comprised peripheral blood. Receptors originate from a man between 25 and 39 years old who had recovered from COVID-19. CDR3s include the opening cysteine and the closing phenylalanine or tryptophan. Fields, in order: clone size, D gene, J gene, V gene, CDR3 protein, CDR3 DNA. A D gene is named only where the DNA matches it firmly. Clone size is not always given. Where it is, it says once, few, many or a class for expanded clones.

.	.	TRBJ1-5	TRBV6-5	CASRSAGNQPQHF	TGTGCCAGCAGGTCCGCAGGGAATCAGCCCCAGCATTTT
.	.	TRBJ2-1	TRBV10-3	CAISERDSTIF	TGTGCCATCAGTGAACGAGACAGCACGATCTTC
.	TRBD1	TRBJ2-3	TRBV7-2	CASSLGTGRLDTQYF	TGTGCCAGCAGCTTAGGGACAGGGAGGTTAGATACGCAGTATTTT
.	.	TRBJ2-7	TRBV2	CASSERAGGVYEQYF	TGTGCCAGCAGTGAAAGGGCAGGCGGGGTCTACGAGCAGTACTTC
once	.	TRBJ1-2	TRBV2	CASSTDGQRIGYTF	TGTGCCAGCAGTACGGACGGACAGAGAATCGGCTACACCTTC
.	.	TRBJ2-4	TRBV7-8	CASSPYGGRIAKNIQYF	TGTGCCAGCAGCCCCTACGGGGGAAGAATAGCCAAAAACATTCAGTACTTC
.	.	TRBJ1-2	TRBV5-8	CASSLETYYYTF	TGTGCCAGCAGCTTGGAGACATATTACTACACCTTC
.	.	TRBJ1-2	TRBV6-6	CASSYRVERGGYGYTF	TGTGCCAGCAGTTACCGCGTGGAGAGAGGGGGCTATGGCTACACCTTC
.	.	TRBJ1-1	TRBV28	CASSFTGSNTEAFF	TGTGCCAGCAGTTTTACAGGGTCGAACACTGAAGCTTTCTTT
.	.	TRBJ1-1	TRBV5-4	CASSLDRTAEAFF	TGTGCCAGCAGCTTGGACCGTACGGCTGAAGCTTTCTTT
.	TRBD1	TRBJ2-2	TRBV5-5	CASSREGATGELFF	TGTGCCAGCAGCCGAGAGGGGGCCACCGGGGAGCTGTTTTTT
.	TRBD2	TRBJ2-7	TRBV6-5	CASSSGAGRAYEQYF	TGTGCCAGCAGCAGCGGGGCAGGGCGCGCCTACGAGCAGTACTTC
.	.	TRBJ2-7	TRBV2	CASGETGRNEQYF	TGTGCCAGCGGGGAGACAGGGAGGAACGAGCAGTACTTC
.	.	TRBJ2-5	TRBV5-1	CASSLQGLQETQYF	TGCGCCAGCAGCTTGCAGGGACTCCAAGAGACCCAGTACTTC
once	.	TRBJ1-1	TRBV10-2	CASSESGGRVNTEAFF	TGCGCCAGCAGTGAGTCAGGGGGAAGGGTGAACACTGAAGCTTTCTTT
.	TRBD1	TRBJ2-7	TRBV7-6	CASSLYPPKDRGSYEQYF	TGTGCCAGCAGCTTATATCCCCCCAAAGACAGGGGCTCCTACGAGCAGTACTTC
.	.	TRBJ1-4	TRBV7-9	CASRGMGKLFF	TGTGCCAGCAGGGGCATGGGAAAACTGTTTTTT
.	.	TRBJ2-6	TRBV5-4	CASSFRTDLSGANVLTF	TGTGCCAGCAGCTTCCGGACAGACCTCTCTGGGGCCAACGTCCTGACTTTC
.	.	TRBJ1-1	TRBV7-9	CASSLGGPGRAFF	TGTGCCAGCAGCTTAGGGGGCCCCGGGAGAGCTTTCTTT
.	.	TRBJ2-3	TRBV7-7	CASSFTTTDTQYF	TGTGCCAGCAGCTTCACGACAACAGATACGCAGTATTTT
.	TRBD2	TRBJ2-3	TRBV5-1	CASSGGLETDTQYF	TGCGCCAGCAGCGGGGGACTAGAAACAGATACGCAGTATTTT
.	.	TRBJ2-2	TRBV28	CATTQGIGTGELFF	TGTGCCACTACGCAGGGGATCGGGACCGGGGAGCTGTTTTTT
.	.	TRBJ2-3	TRBV5-6	CASSRRGVGTDTQYF	TGTGCCAGCAGCAGGCGGGGTGTGGGCACAGATACGCAGTATTTT
.	TRBD2	TRBJ2-5	TRBV7-9	CASSLGLAEETQYF	TGTGCCAGCAGCTTAGGACTAGCGGAAGAGACCCAGTACTTC
.	.	TRBJ2-1	TRBV4-1	CASSQTSGGEQFF	TGCGCCAGCAGCCAAACCAGCGGAGGTGAGCAGTTCTTC
once	TRBD2	TRBJ2-3	TRBV7-2	CASSPGLAGGFTQYF	TGTGCCAGCAGCCCCGGACTAGCGGGGGGTTTTACGCAGTATTTT
.	.	TRBJ1-5	TRBV4-1	CASSQIYSNQPQHF	TGCGCCAGCAGCCAAATATATAGCAATCAGCCCCAGCATTTT
.	TRBD1	TRBJ2-7	TRBV10-2	CASSGPKGQGGPYEQYF	TGCGCCAGCAGCGGACCGAAGGGACAGGGAGGCCCCTACGAGCAGTACTTC
.	.	TRBJ1-4	TRBV7-8	CASSLSVSSEKLFF	TGTGCCAGCAGCTTATCTGTATCGTCGGAAAAACTGTTTTTT
.	.	TRBJ1-5	TRBV21-1	CASSKVCRDSPYSNQPQHF	TGTGCCAGCAGCAAAGTTTGTCGGGATTCCCCTTATAGCAATCAGCCCCAGCATTTT
.	.	TRBJ2-7	TRBV5-6	CASSDSSYEQYF	TGTGCCAGCAGCGACAGCTCCTACGAGCAGTACTTC
.	TRBD2	TRBJ2-7	TRBV5-5	CASSSRGSGGNYEQYF	TGTGCCAGCAGCTCGAGAGGCAGCGGGGGGAACTACGAGCAGTACTTC
.	TRBD2	TRBJ2-5	TRBV9	CASSVSQGLAGILETQYF	TGTGCCAGCAGCGTTTCCCAGGGGCTAGCGGGGATTCTAGAGACCCAGTACTTC
.	.	TRBJ1-2	TRBV18	CASSPYGLDGYTF	TGTGCCAGCTCACCCTACGGACTCGATGGCTACACCTTC